Presented here are 15 T cell receptor beta chains from one specimen sequenced in a study of T cells after yellow fever vaccination. TCRdb reanalysed the 5' RACE reads using MiXCR and keeps one entry per CDR3 protein. The repertoire holds some 390,000 distinct CDR3 sequences, 6.2% seen once, with 15% in the top ten. The source was PBMCs, collected 5 days after the yellow fever booster vaccination. These receptors originate from a young man who received the YFV17D yellow fever vaccine.

This rearrangement joins TRBV20-1 to TRBJ2-1; TRBD1 is a possible D gene (6 bases). The CDR3 is 14 residues long. Germline assignment: CDR1 DFQATT and CDR2 SNEGSKA (reference sequence). Trimming stripped 5 bases from V and 9 bases from J, with 20 bases between. CDR3 sequence: CSALARGRNGEQFF. The CDR3 bases are TGCAGTGCTCTGGCGAGGGGGAGAAACGGTGAGCAGTTCTTC.

This clonotype was seen a handful of times. The chain employs TRBV4-3 and TRBJ2-3, with D perhaps being TRBD1 or TRBD2 (7 bases each). V was cut by 0 bases and J by 0 bases, with 13 bases left in between. Germline values: CDR1 LGHNA, CDR2 YSLEER. The CDR3 is made up of 17 amino acids. As DNA, the CDR3 is TGCGCCAGCAGCCAAGATCCCCAGGGGGGGAGCACAGATACGCAGTATTTT. It specifies CASSQDPQGGSTDTQYF.

The table lists this clonotype with a few counts. The J gene is TRBJ1-5, the V gene TRBV20-1; D ambiguous. The CDR3 spans 13 residues. V lost 0 bases and J lost 4, with 7 bases in between. The germline gives CDR1 DFQATT, CDR2 SNEGSKA (reference sequence). The CDR3 DNA reads as TGCAGTGCTAGAGATTTCGGGAATCAGCCCCAGCATTTT. This sequence encodes CSARDFGNQPQHF.

The chain combines TRBV12-3 or TRBV12-4 with TRBJ2-5; D unresolved. CDR3 size: 14 residues. V dropped 7 bases and J dropped 1 base, with 13 bases sitting between them. CDR3: CASIEAWGQETQYF. Written as DNA, the CDR3 is TGTGCCAGCATCGAGGCGTGGGGCCAAGAGACCCAGTACTTC.

This clonotype appeared a few times. This chain uses TRBV19 with TRBJ2-5, with a possible D match to TRBD2 (6 bases). Germline V gene lookup returns CDR1 LNHDA and CDR2 SQIVND (reference sequence). The CDR3 spans 13 residues. V was trimmed by 11 bases and J by 7 bases, leaving 20 bases between them. DNA of the CDR3: TGTGCCTCAAACCGAGCCTTCGGGGGGACCCAGTACTTC. It encodes CASNRAFGGTQYF.

This rearrangement joins TRBV12-5 to TRBJ2-7; D gene ambiguous. V lost 2 bases to trimming and J lost 7 bases, with 9 bases between them. This CDR3 region has 12 residues. CDR1 LGHNT and CDR2 FRNRAP come from the germline V gene. The CDR3 reads CASGLLTEEQYF. For the CDR3, the DNA is TGTGCTAGTGGTTTGCTAACGGAGGAGCAGTACTTC.

This clonotype was detected many times. The genes are TRBV29-1 and TRBJ2-2; 9 bases line up with TRBD1. V was clipped by 7 bases and J by 4 bases; unmatched bases: 4. CDR1 is SQVTM and CDR2 is ANQGSEA in the germline V gene. This CDR3 region has 13 residues. The CDR3 DNA reads TGCAGCGCCGGGACAGGGACCACCGGGGAGCTGTTTTTT. This translates into CSAGTGTTGELFF.

This clonotype has a count of ten or more. This CDR3 is CASRQGKNIQYF. As DNA, the CDR3 is TGTGCCAGCAGACAGGGAAAAAACATTCAGTACTTC. This chain connects TRBV6-6 to TRBJ2-4; D perhaps matches TRBD1 (6 bases). V was trimmed by 6 bases and J by 4 bases, leaving 7 bases between them. The CDR3 covers 12 residues. CDR1 is MNHNY and CDR2 is SVGAGI in the germline V gene (reference sequence).

This clonotype was found many times. The CDR3 protein is CASSLKYEQYF. In nucleotides, the CDR3 is TGTGCCAGCAGCCTGAAATACGAGCAGTACTTC. The chain links TRBV7-2 to TRBJ2-7; D not certain. CDR1 and CDR2 (germline): SGHTA, FQGNSA. This CDR3 is 11 amino acids long. V was trimmed by 5 bases and J by 4 bases, leaving 6 bases between them.

The sample holds a few counts of this clonotype. The rearrangement links TRBV18 to TRBJ1-1, with 9 bases that match TRBD1. Germline-derived CDR1 and CDR2 are KGHSH and LQKENI. The CDR3 has 15 amino acids. V shed 3 bases and J 3 bases; nucleotides not matched to a gene: 5. This CDR3 reads CASSPYGTGHTEAFF. The DNA for the CDR3 is TGTGCCAGCTCACCGTACGGGACAGGGCACACTGAAGCTTTCTTT.

This clonotype was picked up a small number of times. J is TRBJ2-5 and V is TRBV12-5; D is undetermined. This CDR3 spans 14 amino acids. Germline CDR1 and CDR2: LGHNT and FRNRAP. V was cut by 5 bases and J by 5 bases, with 15 bases left in between. The CDR3 loop reads CASGRMARFETQYF. In DNA, the CDR3 is TGTGCTAGTGGTCGTATGGCGAGGTTCGAGACCCAGTACTTC.

This sequence joins TRBV15 and TRBJ1-2; D may be TRBD1 (6 bases). The CDR3 is made up of 11 amino acids. Trimming stripped 5 bases from V and 7 bases from J, with 8 bases between. CDR1 and CDR2 (germline): LNHNV, YYDKDF (reference sequence). The DNA of the CDR3 is TGTGCCACCAGCGTACAGGGTGGCTACACCTTC. This encodes CATSVQGGYTF. Combining the CDR3 with reference TRBV15 and TRBJ1-2 gives the whole variable domain DAMVIQNPRYQVTQFGKPVTLSCSQTLNHNVMYWYQQKSSQAPKLLFHYYDKDFNNEADTPDNFQSRRPNTSFCFLDIRSPGLGDTAMYLCATSVQGGYTFGSGTRLTVV.

This chain connects TRBV5-1 to TRBJ2-3, with 9 bases aligning to TRBD1. CDR1 and CDR2 (germline): SGHRS, YFSETQ. The CDR3 extends over 14 amino acids. With 1 base clipped from V and 9 bases from J, the junction kept 6 bases outside the gene matches. CDR3 coding DNA: TGCGCCAGCAGCTTGAACAGGGGGCAGAAAACGCAGTATTTT. Translation gives CASSLNRGQKTQYF.

In this sample, this clonotype turned up a few times. This CDR3 is CASSPRVVLAGDVFKADTQYF. Written as DNA, the CDR3 is TGTGCCAGCTCACCACGAGTGGTCCTCGCGGGAGATGTGTTTAAGGCAGATACGCAGTATTTT. This chain uses TRBV18 with TRBJ2-3; 7 bases fit TRBD2. Germline loops: CDR1 KGHSH, CDR2 LQKENI. The ends lost 1 base at V and 4 bases at J; junction bases unmatched: 23. This CDR3 comprises 21 residues.

This clonotype was found many times. The CDR3 DNA sequence: TGCGCCAGCAGGAGTGACAACTACGAGCAGTACTTC. Residues: CASRSDNYEQYF. V usage is TRBV5-1 and J usage is TRBJ2-7; D call uncertain. Trimming cost V 5 bases and J 3 bases, with 9 bases left between them. CDR1 is SGHRS and CDR2 is YFSETQ in the germline V gene. This CDR3 is 12 amino acids long. Combining the CDR3 with reference TRBV5-1 and TRBJ2-7 gives the whole variable domain KAGVTQTPRYLIKTRGQQVTLSCSPISGHRSVSWYQQTPGQGLQFLFEYFSETQRNKGNFPGRFSGRQFSNSRSEMNVSTLELGDSALYLCASRSDNYEQYFGPGTRLTVT.